This TCR beta chain was recorded in a study of beta chain features in type 1 diabetes. Study-wide context: Patients were similar to healthy donors in age and gender (as well as in cell yields).

Findings and limits, study-wide: Significant though moderate, a shortening of TCRB CDR3s appeared in all four CD4+ subsets of Type 1 diabetes patients.

Expressed TCRB transcripts were sequenced because the entire RNA isolate underwent reverse transcription. Sequencing used immunoSEQ multiplex PCR; TCRdb keeps in-frame clones, though not all of them. The data hold some 150,000 clones, with 8.5% to 14% observed a single time. With respect to this clone: Its antigen is still unknown.

Sequenced input: central memory CD4+ T cells from blood. The TCR comes from a man aged 18 to 30 in good health.

CDR3 DNA sequence: TGTGCCAGCAGCTTGGCAGGGATCGATGGCTACACCTTC. This translates into CASSLAGIDGYTF. The chain is built from TRBV5-6 and TRBJ1-2; possibly TRBD1 for D (5 bases). Trimming took 0 bases from V and 6 from J, leaving 9 bases between them. The V gene's germline CDR1 is SGHDT and CDR2 YYEEEE. CDR3 size: 13 residues.